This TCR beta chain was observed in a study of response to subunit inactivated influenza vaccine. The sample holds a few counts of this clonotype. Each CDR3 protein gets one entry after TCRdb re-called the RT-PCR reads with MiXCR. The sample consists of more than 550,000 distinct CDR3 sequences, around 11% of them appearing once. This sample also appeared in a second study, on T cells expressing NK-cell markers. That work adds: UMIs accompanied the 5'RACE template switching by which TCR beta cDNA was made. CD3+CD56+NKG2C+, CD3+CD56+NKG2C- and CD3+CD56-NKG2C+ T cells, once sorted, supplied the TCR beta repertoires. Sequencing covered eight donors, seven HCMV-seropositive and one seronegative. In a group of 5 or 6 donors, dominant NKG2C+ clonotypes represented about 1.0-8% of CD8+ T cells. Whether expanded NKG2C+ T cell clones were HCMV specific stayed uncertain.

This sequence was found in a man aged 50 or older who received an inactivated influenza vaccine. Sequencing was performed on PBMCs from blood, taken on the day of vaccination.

The CDR3 is CASSYMGREGSGELFF. The DNA of the CDR3 is TGTGCCAGCAGTTATATGGGCAGGGAAGGCTCCGGGGAGCTGTTTTTT. The chain recombines TRBV6-5 with TRBJ2-2, with D tentatively TRBD1 (5 bases). The CDR3 is made up of 16 amino acids. In germline, CDR1 is MNHEY, CDR2 SVGAGI. V was pared by 3 bases and J by 6 bases, with 17 bases between.